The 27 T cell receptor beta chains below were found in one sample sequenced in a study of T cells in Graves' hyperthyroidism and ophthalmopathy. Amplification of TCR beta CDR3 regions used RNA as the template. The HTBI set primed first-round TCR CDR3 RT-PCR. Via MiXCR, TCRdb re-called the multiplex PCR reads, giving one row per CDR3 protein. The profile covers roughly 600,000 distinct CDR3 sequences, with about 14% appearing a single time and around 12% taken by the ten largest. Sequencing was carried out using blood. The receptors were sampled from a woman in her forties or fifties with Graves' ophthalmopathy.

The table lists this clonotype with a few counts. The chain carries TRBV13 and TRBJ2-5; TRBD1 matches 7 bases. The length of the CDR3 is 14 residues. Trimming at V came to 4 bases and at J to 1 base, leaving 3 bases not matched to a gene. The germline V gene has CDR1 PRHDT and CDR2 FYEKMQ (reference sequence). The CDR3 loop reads CASSSTGLQETQYF. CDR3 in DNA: TGTGCCAGCAGCTCGACAGGGCTCCAAGAGACCCAGTACTTC.

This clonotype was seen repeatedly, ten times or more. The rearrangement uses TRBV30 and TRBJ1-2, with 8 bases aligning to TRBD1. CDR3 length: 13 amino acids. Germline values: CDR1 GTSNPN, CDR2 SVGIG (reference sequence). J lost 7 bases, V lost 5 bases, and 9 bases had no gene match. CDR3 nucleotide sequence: TGTGCCTGGGGTGGACAGGGCCTCGGTGGCTACACCTTC. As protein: CAWGGQGLGGYTF.

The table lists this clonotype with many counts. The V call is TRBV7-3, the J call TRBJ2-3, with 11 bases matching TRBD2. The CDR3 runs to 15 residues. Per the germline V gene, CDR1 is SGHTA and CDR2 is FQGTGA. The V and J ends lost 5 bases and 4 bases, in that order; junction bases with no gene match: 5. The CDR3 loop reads CASSPTSGIADTQYF. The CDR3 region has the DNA TGTGCCAGCAGCCCGACTAGCGGGATCGCAGATACGCAGTATTTT.

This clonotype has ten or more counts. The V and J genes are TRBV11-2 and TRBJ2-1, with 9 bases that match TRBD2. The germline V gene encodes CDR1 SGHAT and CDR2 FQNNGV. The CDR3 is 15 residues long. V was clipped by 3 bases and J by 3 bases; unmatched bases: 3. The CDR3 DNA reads TGTGCCAGCAGCTTCGGGACTAGCAGCTACAATGAGCAGTTCTTC. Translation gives CASSFGTSSYNEQFF.

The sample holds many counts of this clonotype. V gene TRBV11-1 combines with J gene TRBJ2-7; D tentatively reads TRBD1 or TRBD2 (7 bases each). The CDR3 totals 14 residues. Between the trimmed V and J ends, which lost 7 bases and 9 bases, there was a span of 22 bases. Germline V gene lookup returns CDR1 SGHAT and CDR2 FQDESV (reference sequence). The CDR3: CASKIRGPGTMQYF. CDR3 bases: TGTGCCAGCAAAATTAGGGGGCCCGGGACTATGCAGTACTTC.

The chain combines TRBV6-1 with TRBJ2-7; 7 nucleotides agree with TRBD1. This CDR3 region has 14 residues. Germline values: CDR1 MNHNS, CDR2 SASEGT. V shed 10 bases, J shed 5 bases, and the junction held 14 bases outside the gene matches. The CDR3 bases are TGTGCCAACAGAGAAACCGGGACAGTGGACGAGCAGTACTTC. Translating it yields CANRETGTVDEQYF.

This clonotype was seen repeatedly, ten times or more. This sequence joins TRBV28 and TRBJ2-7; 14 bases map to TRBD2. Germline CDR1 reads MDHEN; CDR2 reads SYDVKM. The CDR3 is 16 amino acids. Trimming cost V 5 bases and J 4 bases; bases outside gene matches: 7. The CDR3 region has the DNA TGTGCCAGCAGTCTACCTCGGACTAGCGGGAGGTACGAGCAGTACTTC. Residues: CASSLPRTSGRYEQYF.

The CDR3 loop reads CASSLNDRAFF. CDR3 DNA sequence: TGTGCCAGCAGCTTAAATGACCGGGCTTTCTTT. V usage is TRBV7-9 and J usage is TRBJ1-1; no clear D gene. V was clipped by 2 bases and J by 11 bases, with 9 bases between them. The germline V gene encodes CDR1 SEHNR and CDR2 FQNEAQ (reference sequence). This CDR3 comprises 11 residues.

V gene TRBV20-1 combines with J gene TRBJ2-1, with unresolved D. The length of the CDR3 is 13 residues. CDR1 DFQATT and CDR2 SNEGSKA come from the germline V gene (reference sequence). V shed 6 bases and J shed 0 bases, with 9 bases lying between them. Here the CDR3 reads CSAPLFSYNEQFF. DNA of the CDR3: TGCAGTGCCCCCCTTTTCTCCTACAATGAGCAGTTCTTC.

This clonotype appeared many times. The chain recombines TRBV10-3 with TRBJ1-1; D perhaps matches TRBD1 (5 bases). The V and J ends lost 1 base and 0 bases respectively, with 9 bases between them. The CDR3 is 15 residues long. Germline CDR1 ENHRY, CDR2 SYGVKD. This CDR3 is CAISEWGRLNTEAFF. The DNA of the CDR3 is TGTGCCATCAGTGAGTGGGGACGGCTGAACACTGAAGCTTTCTTT.

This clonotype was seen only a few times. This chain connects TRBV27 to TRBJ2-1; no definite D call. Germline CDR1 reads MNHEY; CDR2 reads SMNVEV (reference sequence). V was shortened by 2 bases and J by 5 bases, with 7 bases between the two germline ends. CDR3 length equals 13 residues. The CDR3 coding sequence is TGTGCCAGCAGTTTAGCTCAGGACAATGAGCAGTTCTTC. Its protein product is CASSLAQDNEQFF.

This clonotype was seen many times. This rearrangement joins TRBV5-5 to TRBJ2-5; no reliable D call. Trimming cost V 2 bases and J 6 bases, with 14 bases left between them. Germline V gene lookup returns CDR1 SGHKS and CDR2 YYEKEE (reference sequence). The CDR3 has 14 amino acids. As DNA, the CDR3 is TGTGCCAGCAGCTTAACCCTTATGGAAAAGACCCAGTACTTC. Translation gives CASSLTLMEKTQYF.

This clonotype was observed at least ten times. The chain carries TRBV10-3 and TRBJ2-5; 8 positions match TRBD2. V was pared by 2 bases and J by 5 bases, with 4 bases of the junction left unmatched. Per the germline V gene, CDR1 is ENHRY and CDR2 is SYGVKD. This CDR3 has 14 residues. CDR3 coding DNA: TGTGCCATCAGTGAGCGGGCTAGCGGGGAGACCCAGTACTTC. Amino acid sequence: CAISERASGETQYF.

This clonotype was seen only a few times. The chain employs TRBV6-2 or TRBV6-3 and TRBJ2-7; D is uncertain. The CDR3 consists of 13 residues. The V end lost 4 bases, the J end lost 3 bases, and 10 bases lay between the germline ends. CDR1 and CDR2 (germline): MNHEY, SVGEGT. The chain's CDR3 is CASSWYEIYEQYF. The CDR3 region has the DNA TGTGCCAGCAGTTGGTACGAGATCTACGAGCAGTACTTC.

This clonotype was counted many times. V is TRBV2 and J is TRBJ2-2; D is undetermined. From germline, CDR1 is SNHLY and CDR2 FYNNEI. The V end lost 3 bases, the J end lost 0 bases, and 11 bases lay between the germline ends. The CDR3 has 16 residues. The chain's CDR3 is CASSDFLSANTGELFF. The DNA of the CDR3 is TGTGCCAGCAGTGACTTCTTATCCGCGAACACCGGGGAGCTGTTTTTT.

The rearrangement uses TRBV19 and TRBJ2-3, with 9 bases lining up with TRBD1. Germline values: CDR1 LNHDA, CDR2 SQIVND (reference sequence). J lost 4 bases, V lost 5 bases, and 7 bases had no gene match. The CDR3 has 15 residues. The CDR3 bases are TGTGCCAGTAGTGATACAGGGGGCTTAGCAGATACGCAGTATTTT. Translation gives CASSDTGGLADTQYF.

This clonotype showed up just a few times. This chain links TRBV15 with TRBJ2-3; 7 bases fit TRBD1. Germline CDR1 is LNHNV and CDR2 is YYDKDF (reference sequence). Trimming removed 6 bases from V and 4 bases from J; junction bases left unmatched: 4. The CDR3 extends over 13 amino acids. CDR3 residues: CATRPDRPDTQYF. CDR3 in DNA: TGTGCCACCAGGCCGGACAGGCCAGATACGCAGTATTTT.

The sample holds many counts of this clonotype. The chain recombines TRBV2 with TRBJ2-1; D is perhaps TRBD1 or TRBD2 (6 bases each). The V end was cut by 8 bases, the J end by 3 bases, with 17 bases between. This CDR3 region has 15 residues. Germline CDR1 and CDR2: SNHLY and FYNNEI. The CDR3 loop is CASLGGGRYYNEQFF. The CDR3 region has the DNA TGTGCCAGCTTAGGAGGGGGACGCTACTACAATGAGCAGTTCTTC.

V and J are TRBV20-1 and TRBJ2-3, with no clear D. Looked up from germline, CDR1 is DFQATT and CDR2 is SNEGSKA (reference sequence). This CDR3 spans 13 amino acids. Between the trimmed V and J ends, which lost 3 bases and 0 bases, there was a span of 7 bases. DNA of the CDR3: TGCAGTGCTAGGTCACAGAGCACAGATACGCAGTATTTT. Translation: CSARSQSTDTQYF.

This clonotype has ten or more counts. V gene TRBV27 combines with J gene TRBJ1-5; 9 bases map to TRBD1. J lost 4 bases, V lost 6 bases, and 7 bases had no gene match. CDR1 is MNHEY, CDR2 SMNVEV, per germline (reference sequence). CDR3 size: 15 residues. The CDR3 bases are TGTGCCAGCAGACCGGGACAGGGAATAAATCAGCCCCAGCATTTT. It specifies CASRPGQGINQPQHF.

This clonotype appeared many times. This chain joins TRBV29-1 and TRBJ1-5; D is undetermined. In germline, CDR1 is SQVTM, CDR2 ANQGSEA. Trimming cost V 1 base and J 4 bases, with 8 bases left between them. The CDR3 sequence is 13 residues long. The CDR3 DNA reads TGCAGCGTTGAAGTCGGGCAGAATCAGCCCCAGCATTTT. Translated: CSVEVGQNQPQHF.

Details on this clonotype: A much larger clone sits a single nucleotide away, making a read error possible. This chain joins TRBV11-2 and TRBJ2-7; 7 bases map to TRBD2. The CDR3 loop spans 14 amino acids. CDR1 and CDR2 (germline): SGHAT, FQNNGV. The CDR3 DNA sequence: TGTGTCAGCAGGCCCGGGACTACCATATACGAGCAGTACTTC. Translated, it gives CVSRPGTTIYEQYF.

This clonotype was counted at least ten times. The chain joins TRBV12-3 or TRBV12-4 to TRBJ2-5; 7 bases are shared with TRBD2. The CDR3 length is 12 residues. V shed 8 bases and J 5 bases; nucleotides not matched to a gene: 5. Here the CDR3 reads CASGDYAETQYF. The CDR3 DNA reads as TGTGCCAGCGGGGACTATGCGGAGACCCAGTACTTC.

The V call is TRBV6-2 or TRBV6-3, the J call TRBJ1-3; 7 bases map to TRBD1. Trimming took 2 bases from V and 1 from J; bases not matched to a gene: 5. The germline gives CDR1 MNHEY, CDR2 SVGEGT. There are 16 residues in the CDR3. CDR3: CASSYTGTASGNTIYF. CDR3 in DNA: TGTGCCAGCAGTTACACCGGGACAGCGTCTGGAAACACCATATATTTT.

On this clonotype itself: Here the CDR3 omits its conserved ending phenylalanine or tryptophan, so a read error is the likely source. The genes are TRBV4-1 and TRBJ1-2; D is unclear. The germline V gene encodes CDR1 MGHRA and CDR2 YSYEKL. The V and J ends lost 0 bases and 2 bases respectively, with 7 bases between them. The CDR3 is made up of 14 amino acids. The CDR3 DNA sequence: TGCGCCAGCAGCCAAGAGGACGGAAACTATGGCTACACCCTC. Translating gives CASSQEDGNYGYTL.

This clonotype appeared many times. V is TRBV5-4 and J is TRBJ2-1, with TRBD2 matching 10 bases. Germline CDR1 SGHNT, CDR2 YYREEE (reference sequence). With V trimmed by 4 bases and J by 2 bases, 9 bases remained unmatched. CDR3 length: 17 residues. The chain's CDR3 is CASSGYTSGRAYNEQFF. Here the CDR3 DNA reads TGTGCCAGCAGCGGTTATACAAGCGGGAGGGCCTACAATGAGCAGTTCTTC.

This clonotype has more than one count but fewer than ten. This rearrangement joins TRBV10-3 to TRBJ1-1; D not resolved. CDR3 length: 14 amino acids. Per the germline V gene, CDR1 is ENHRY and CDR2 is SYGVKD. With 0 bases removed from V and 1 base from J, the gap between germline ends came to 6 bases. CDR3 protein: CAISESLQNTEAFF. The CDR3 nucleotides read TGTGCCATCAGTGAGTCACTACAGAACACTGAAGCTTTCTTT.